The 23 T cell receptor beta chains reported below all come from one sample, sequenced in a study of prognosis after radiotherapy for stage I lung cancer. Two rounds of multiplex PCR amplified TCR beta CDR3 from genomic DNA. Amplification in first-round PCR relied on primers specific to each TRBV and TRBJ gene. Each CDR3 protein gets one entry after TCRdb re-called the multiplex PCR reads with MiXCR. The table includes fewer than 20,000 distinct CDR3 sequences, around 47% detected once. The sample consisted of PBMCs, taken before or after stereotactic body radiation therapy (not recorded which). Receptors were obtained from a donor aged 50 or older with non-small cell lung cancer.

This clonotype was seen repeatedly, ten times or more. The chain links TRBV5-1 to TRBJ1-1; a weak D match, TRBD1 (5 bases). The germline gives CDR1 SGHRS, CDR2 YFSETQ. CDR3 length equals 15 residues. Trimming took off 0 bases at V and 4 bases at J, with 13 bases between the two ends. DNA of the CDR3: TGCGCCAGCAGCTTGGGGGGGACGGAGGGCACTGAAGCTTTCTTT. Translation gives CASSLGGTEGTEAFF.

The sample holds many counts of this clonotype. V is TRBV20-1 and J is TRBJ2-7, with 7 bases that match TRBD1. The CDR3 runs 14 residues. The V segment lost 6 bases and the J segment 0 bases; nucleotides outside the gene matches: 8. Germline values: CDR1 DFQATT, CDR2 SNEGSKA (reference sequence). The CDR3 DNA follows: TGCAGTGCCACCACAGGGGACCTCTCCTACGAGCAGTACTTC. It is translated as CSATTGDLSYEQYF.

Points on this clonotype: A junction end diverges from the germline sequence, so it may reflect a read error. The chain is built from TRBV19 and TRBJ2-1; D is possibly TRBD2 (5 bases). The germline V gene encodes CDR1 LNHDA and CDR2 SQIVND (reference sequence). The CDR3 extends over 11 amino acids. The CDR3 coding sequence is TGTGCCAGTAGTATGATGGAGCGGTGGGTCTTC. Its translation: CASSMMERWVF.

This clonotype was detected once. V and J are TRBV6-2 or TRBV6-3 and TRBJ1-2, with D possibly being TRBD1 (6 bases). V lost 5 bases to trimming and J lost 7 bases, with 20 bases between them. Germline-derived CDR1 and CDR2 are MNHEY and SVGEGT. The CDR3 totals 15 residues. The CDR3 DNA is TGTGCCAGCAGTAGCTCCCTGTTTGGCAGGGGTGGCTACACCTTC. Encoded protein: CASSSSLFGRGGYTF.

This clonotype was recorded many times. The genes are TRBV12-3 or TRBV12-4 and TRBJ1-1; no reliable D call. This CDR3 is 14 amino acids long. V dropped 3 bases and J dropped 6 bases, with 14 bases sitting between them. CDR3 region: CASSLRTESAEAFF. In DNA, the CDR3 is TGTGCCAGCAGTTTGCGGACCGAAAGCGCTGAAGCTTTCTTT.

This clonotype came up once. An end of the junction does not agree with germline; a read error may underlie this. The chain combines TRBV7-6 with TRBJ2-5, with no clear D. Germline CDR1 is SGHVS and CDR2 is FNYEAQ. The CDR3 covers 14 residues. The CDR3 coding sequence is TGTGCCAGCAGCTTAGGGCTAGTGGAAGATACCCAGTACTTC. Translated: CASSLGLVEDTQYF.

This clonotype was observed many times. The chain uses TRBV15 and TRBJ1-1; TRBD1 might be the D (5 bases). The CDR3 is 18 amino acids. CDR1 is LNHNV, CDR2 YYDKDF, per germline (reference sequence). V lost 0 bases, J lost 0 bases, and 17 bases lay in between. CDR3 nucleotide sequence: TGTGCCACCAGCAGAGATAATCGGCAGGGTCGAATGAACACTGAAGCTTTCTTT. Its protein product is CATSRDNRQGRMNTEAFF.

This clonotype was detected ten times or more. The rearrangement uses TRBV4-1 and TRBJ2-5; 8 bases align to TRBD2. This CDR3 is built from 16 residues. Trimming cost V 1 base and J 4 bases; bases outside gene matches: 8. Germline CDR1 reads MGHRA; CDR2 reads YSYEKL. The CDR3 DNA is TGCGCCAGCAGCCAAGGGCGGAGCGGGGGTGGAGAGACCCAGTACTTC. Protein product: CASSQGRSGGGETQYF.

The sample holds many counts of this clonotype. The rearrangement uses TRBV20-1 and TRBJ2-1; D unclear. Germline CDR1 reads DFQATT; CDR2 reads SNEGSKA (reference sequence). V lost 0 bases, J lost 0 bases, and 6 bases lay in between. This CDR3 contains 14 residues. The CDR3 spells CSARDLNSYNEQFF. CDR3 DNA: TGCAGTGCTAGAGATTTGAACTCCTACAATGAGCAGTTCTTC.

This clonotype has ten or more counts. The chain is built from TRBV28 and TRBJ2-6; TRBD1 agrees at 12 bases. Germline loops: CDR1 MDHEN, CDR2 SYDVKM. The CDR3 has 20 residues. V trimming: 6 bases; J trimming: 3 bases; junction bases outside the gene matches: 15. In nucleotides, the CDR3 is TGTGCCAGCAGCCCAACCCTCGGGACAGGGGGCTCAGGTGGGGCCAACGTCCTGACTTTC. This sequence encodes CASSPTLGTGGSGGANVLTF.

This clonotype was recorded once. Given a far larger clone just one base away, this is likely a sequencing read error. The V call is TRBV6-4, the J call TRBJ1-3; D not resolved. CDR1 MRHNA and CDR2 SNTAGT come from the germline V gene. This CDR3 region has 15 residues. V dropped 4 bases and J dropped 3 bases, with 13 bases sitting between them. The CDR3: CASSGLGEGGNTIYF. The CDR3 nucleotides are TGTGCCAGCAGTGGACTAGGAGAAGGTGGAAACACCATATATTTT.

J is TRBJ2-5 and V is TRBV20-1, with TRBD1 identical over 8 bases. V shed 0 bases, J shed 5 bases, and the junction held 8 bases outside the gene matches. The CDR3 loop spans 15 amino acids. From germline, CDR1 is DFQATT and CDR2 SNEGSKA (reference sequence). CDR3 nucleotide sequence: TGCAGTGCTAGAGATATAACAGGGGGTGGGGAGACCCAGTACTTC. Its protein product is CSARDITGGGETQYF.

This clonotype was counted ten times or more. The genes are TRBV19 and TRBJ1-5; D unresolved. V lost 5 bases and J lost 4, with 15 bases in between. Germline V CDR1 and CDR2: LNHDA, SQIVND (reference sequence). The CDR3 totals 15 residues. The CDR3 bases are TGTGCCAGTAGTCCCAGCGACGGGTTTAATCAGCCCCAGCATTTT. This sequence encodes CASSPSDGFNQPQHF. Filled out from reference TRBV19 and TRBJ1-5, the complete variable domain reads DGGITQSPKYLFRKEGQNVTLSCEQNLNHDAMYWYRQDPGQGLRLIYYSQIVNDFQKGDIAEGYSVSREKKESFPLTVTSAQKNPTAFYLCASSPSDGFNQPQHFGDGTRLSIL.

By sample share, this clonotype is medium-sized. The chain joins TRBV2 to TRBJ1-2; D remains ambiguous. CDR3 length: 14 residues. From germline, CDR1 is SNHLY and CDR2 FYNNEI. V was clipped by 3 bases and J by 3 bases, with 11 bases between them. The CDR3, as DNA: TGTGCCAGCAGTGAGGAAGGTCAAGACTATGGCTACACCTTC. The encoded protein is CASSEEGQDYGYTF.

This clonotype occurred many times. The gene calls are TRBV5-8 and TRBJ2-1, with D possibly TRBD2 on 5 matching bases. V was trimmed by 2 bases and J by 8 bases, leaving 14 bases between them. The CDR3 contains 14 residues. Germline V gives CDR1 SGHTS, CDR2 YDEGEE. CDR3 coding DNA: TGTGCCAGCAGCTTATGGGTATTGGACTATGAGCAGTTCTTC. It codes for CASSLWVLDYEQFF.

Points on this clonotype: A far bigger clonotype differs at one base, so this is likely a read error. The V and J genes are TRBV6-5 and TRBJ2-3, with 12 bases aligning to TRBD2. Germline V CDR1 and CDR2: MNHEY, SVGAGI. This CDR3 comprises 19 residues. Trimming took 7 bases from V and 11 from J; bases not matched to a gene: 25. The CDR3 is CASISKFWTSGKSRVWQYF. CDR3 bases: TGTGCCAGCATCTCCAAATTCTGGACTAGCGGGAAGTCGAGGGTATGGCAGTATTTT.

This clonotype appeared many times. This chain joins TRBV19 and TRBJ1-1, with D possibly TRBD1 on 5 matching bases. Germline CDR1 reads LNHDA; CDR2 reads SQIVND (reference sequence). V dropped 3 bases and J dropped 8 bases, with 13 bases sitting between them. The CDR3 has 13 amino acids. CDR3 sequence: CASSINPQGEAFF. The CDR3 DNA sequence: TGTGCCAGTAGTATTAACCCCCAGGGAGAAGCTTTCTTT.

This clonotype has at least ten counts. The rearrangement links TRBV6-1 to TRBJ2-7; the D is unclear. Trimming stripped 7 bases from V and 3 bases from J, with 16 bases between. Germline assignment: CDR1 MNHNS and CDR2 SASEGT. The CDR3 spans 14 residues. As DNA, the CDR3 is TGTGCCAGCATGGATATGTTGGGGTTCTACGAGCAGTACTTC. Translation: CASMDMLGFYEQYF.

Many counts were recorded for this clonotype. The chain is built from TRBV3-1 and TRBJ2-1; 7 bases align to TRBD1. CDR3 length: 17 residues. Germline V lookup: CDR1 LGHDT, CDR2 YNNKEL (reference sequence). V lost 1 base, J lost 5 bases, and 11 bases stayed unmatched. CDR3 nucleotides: TGTGCCAGCAGCCAAGGGACAGGACGTAGGGGCCACAATGAGCAGTTCTTC. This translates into CASSQGTGRRGHNEQFF.

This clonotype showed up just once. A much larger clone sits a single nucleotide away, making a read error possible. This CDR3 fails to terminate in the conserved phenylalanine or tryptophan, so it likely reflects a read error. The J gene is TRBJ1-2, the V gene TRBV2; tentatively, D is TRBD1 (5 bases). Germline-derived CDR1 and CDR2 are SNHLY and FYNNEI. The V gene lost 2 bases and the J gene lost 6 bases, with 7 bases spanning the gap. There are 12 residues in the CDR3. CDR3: CASSERGNGYTI. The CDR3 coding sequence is TGTGCCAGCAGTGAACGGGGGAATGGCTACACCATC.

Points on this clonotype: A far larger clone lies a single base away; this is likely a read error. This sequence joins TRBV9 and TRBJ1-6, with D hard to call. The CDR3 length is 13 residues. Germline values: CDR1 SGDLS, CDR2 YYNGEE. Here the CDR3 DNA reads TGTGCCAGCAGCTTTAGGGAAAATTCACCCATCCACTTT. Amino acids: CASSFRENSPIHF.

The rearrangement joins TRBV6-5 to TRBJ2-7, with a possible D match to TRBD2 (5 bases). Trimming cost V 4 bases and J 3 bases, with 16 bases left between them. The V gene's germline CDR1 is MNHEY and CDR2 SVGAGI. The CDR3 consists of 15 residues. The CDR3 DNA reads TGTGCCAGCAGTTTGAGGGCCTCCGGAGGCTACGAGCAGTACTTC. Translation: CASSLRASGGYEQYF.

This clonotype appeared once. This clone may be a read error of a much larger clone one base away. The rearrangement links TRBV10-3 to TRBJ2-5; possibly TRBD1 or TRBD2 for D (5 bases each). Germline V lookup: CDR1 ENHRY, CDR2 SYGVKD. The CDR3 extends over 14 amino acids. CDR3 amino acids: CAISEPGSKDTQYF. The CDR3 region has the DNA TGTGCCATCAGTGAGCCAGGGAGTAAAGATACCCAGTACTTC.